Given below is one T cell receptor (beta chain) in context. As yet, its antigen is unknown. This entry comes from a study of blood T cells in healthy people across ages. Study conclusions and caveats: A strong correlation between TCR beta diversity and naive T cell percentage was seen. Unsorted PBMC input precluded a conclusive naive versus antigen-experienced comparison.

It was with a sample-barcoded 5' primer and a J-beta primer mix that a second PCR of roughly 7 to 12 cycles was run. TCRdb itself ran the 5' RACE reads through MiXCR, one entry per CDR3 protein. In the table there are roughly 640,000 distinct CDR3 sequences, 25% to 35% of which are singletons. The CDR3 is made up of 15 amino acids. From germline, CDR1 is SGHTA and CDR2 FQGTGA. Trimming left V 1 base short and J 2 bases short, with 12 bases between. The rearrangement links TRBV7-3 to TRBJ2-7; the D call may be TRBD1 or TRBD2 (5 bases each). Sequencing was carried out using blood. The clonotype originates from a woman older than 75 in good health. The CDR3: CASSLNEGPTYEQYF. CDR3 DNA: TGTGCCAGCAGCTTAAATGAGGGGCCAACCTACGAGCAGTACTTC.